This T cell receptor (beta chain) was documented in a study of T cells after yellow fever vaccination. The study's findings and limits: The booster saw the reappearance of most primary-vaccination clones (approximately 97% CD4, around 90% CD8). The study noted that FACS-sorted repertoires could contain abundant clonotypes contaminating from the bulk population.

Generation of TCR cDNA used 5'RACE template switching (which added a universal primer site and UMIs). TCRdb called the 5' RACE reads again in MiXCR, with one record for every CDR3 protein. The sample has 300,000 to 350,000 distinct CDR3 sequences, 3.5% to 4.5% seen once. V lost 2 bases and J lost 6; bases outside the gene matches: 6. Germline V gene data show CDR1 as LGHNA and CDR2 as YSLEER. CDR3 length: 16 amino acids. The sample holds a few counts of this clonotype. Its antigen is not identified. This TCR came from a man younger than 35 who received the YFV17D yellow fever vaccine. J is TRBJ2-5 and V is TRBV4-3; 13 bases fit TRBD2. The source material was PBMCs, sampled 15 days after the yellow fever booster vaccination. The CDR3 protein is CASSQLLAGGSKTQYF. CDR3 DNA: TGCGCCAGCAGCCAATTACTAGCGGGGGGGAGTAAGACCCAGTACTTC.